Included here is one T cell receptor (beta chain) sequence, with context. Antigen unknown. Noted time point: week 5, during vaccination. What each vaccine dose contained was 300 ug of mutant IDH1 20-mer peptide, accompanied by topical imiquimod. The donors' diagnosis was new WHO grade 3 or 4 astrocytoma that was IDH1-mutant and ATRX-lost. This sample is drawn from a study of a mutant IDH1 vaccine in newly diagnosed glioma. Study-wide findings and caveats: Changes to the top peripheral T cell clonotypes appeared unrelated to pseudoprogression.

CDR3 length equals 15 residues. Looked up from germline, CDR1 is SGHRS and CDR2 is YFSETQ. Trimming took 4 bases from V and 0 from J, leaving 11 bases between them. Profiling relied on immunoSEQ multiplex PCR, and the TCRdb table lists in-frame clones only, not all of them. This repertoire shows 39,000 or so clones, around three quarters found once; its top ten account for around 6%. The receptor comes from a middle-aged man with glioma. The sample was PBMCs, taken from a glioma patient whose treatment included an IDH1 peptide vaccine. The chain is built from TRBV5-1 and TRBJ1-3; D is unresolved. The CDR3 sequence is CASSHGADSGNTIYF. CDR3 nucleotides: TGCGCCAGCAGCCACGGAGCAGACTCTGGAAACACCATATATTTT.